Below, one TCR beta chain is given with its context. Its specificity is not known. The source of the sample is a study of T cells after yellow fever vaccination. For the study at large: SMART-Seq v4 Ultra Low Input handled preparation of low-cell-number fractions.

A 5'RACE template-switching step, the method used to make TCR cDNA, added a universal primer site and UMIs. Each CDR3 protein gets one entry after TCRdb re-called the 5' RACE reads with MiXCR. The sample contains approximately 600,000 distinct CDR3 sequences, roughly 12% of which appear only once. Points from the study as a whole: FACS-sorted repertoires could contain abundant clonotypes contaminating from the bulk population. Post-booster reappearance was seen for most primary-vaccination clones (roughly 96% CD4, 80% to 90% CD8).

The clonotype comes from a young man who received the YFV17D yellow fever vaccine. This sample comprised PBMCs, obtained on the day of the yellow fever booster vaccination.

CDR3 sequence (DNA): TGTGCCAGCAGCCAGACTAGCGGGAGTGGGACCCAGTACTTC. It yields the protein CASSQTSGSGTQYF. This chain joins TRBV3-1 and TRBJ2-5; 12 bases match TRBD2. The V gene end was trimmed by 3 bases and the J gene end by 7 bases; junction bases not matched to a gene: 3. CDR1 and CDR2 (germline): LGHDT, YNNKEL (reference sequence). The CDR3 is 14 residues long.